The rows below give T cell receptor beta chains drawn from one sample of a study of neoadjuvant anti-PD-1 for oral cavity cancer. Assay: immunoSEQ multiplex PCR; the TCRdb copy retains only in-frame clones and omits some. The sample comprises around 13,000 clones, roughly 71% of which are singletons, and around 2.9% rests with the top ten. Sequencing used PBMCs, obtained after nivolumab (anti-PD-1) treatment. Source of these receptors: a person aged 35 to 85 with oral cavity squamous cell carcinoma. Both conserved end residues are part of each CDR3. D genes are given only for firm matches.

cdr3_length	v_call	d_call	j_call	cdr3_aa
12	TRBV28	NA	TRBJ1-1	CASSEMGTEAFF
12	TRBV10-2	NA	TRBJ2-1	CASSEEDNEQFF
14	TRBV6-1	TRBD2	TRBJ2-4	CASDGGVAKNIQYF
14	TRBV25-1	NA	TRBJ1-4	CASSEAGSGEKLFF
13	TRBV10-3	NA	TRBJ1-2	CAISVVENYGYTF
15	TRBV27	NA	TRBJ2-1	CASSPPLGLYNEQFF
17	TRBV9	NA	TRBJ2-7	CASSVIDELIDGDEQYF
13	TRBV28	NA	TRBJ1-2	CASSLSDSGRTTF
16	TRBV9	NA	TRBJ1-2	CASSATIGPANYGYTF
18	TRBV19	TRBD1	TRBJ2-2	CASSETTNRGRGTGELFF
14	TRBV7-3	NA	TRBJ2-3	CASTLGGRTDTQYF
15	TRBV11-1	NA	TRBJ2-3	CASKVRGVGTDTQYF
14	TRBV9	NA	TRBJ2-7	CASSVGGQTYEQYF
13	TRBV4-1	NA	TRBJ1-2	CASSWEVSYGYTF
15	TRBV2	NA	TRBJ2-1	CASSDRDSKRGEQFF
14	TRBV6-1	NA	TRBJ2-3	CASSASHSTDTQYF
14	TRBV18	TRBD1	TRBJ1-4	CASSWTGGSEKLFF
18	TRBV7-9	NA	TRBJ1-5	CASSLEGGTGTANQPQHF
15	TRBV2	TRBD2	TRBJ2-4	CASSEAPAGDGPRYF
13	TRBV29-1	NA	TRBJ2-5	CSVDSRNQETQYF
16	TRBV6-1	NA	TRBJ2-7	CASSGPLKGPTYEQYF
15	TRBV15	TRBD1	TRBJ1-1	CATGGTGSLIQEAFF
14	TRBV6-5	NA	TRBJ2-3	CASRQDLRADTQYF
15	TRBV21-1	NA	TRBJ2-7	CASSKVTGEYYEQYF
14	TRBV5-5	NA	TRBJ2-7	CASSLDASSYEQYF
15	TRBV7-8	NA	TRBJ2-7	CASSFPGTGVYEQYF
12	TRBV6-5	NA	TRBJ1-5	CASGRYNQPQHF
17	TRBV5-1	TRBD2	TRBJ2-7	CASSLGTFSGPSYEQYF
14	TRBV30	NA	TRBJ2-1	CAWIPGDSYNEQFF
16	TRBV14	NA	TRBJ2-7	CASSQVRGMKPYEQYF
14	TRBV10-2	TRBD1	TRBJ1-1	CATIRDRGRTEAFF
14	TRBV11-3	NA	TRBJ2-2	CASSEGGNTGELFF
15	TRBV6-5	NA	TRBJ2-3	CASRPHSASTDTQYF
14	TRBV27	TRBD2	TRBJ2-7	CASTRLAGAYEQYF
19	TRBV7-8	TRBD2	TRBJ2-7	CASSLAIGLAGGPEYEQYF
15	TRBV5-6	TRBD2	TRBJ2-1	CASSLGLAGYNEQFF
14	TRBV6-1	NA	TRBJ2-7	CASRPGQNSYEQYF
15	TRBV30	TRBD2	TRBJ2-1	CAWSVGLAGGNEQFF
16	TRBV5-1	TRBD1	TRBJ2-1	CASSFYEQGDLNEQFF
11	TRBV20-1	TRBD2	TRBJ2-7	CTLADRYEQYF
14	TRBV6-5	TRBD2	TRBJ2-5	CASSPGLAGETQYF
14	TRBV7-9	NA	TRBJ2-2	CTNKPSGETGELFF